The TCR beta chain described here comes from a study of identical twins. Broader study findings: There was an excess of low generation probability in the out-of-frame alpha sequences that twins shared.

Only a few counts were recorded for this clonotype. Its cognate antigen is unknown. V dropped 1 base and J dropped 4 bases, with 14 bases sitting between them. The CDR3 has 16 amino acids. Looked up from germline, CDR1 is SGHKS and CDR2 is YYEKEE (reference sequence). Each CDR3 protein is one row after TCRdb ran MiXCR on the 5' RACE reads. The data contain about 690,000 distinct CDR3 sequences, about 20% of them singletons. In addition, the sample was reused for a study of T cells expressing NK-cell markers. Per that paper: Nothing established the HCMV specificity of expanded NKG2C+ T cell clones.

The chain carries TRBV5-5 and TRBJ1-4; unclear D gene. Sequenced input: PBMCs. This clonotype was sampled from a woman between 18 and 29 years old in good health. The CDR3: CASSLKPPGRNEKLFF. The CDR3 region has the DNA TGTGCCAGCAGCTTGAAGCCACCCGGGCGTAATGAAAAACTGTTTTTT.